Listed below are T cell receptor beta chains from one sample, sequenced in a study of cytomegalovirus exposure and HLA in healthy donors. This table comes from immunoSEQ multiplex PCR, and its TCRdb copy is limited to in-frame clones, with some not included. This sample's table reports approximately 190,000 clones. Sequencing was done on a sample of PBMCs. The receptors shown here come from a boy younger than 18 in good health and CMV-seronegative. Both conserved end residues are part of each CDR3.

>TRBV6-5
CASRYDSGPNNEQFF
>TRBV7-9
CASSLGLFEDQPQHF
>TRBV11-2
CASSPRQVSDTQYF
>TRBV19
CASSSGAFGAFF
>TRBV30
CAWIETGFTGELFF
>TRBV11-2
CASSRIKEGLELFF
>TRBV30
CAWTRDSAYEQYF
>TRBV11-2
CASSRGFSGPTGRLRQFF
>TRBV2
CASSARTGGADEQYF
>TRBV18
CASSPRGGDSYEQYF
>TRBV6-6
CASSWDRRKYEQYF
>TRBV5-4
CASSGTGLYGYTF
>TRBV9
CASSAPIRGQRNTGELFF
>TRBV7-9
CASSLVTSEAFF
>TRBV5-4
CASSLGLNWNTEAFF
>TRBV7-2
CASSLENSFYGYTF
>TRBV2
CASSFTEETQYF
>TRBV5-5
CASSLGWWRGGQETQYF
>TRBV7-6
CASSLGTPSSGNTIYF
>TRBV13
CASSLGIQGADEQYF
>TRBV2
CASSRQGFSNQPQHF
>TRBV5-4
CASSLALNRGMNTEAFF